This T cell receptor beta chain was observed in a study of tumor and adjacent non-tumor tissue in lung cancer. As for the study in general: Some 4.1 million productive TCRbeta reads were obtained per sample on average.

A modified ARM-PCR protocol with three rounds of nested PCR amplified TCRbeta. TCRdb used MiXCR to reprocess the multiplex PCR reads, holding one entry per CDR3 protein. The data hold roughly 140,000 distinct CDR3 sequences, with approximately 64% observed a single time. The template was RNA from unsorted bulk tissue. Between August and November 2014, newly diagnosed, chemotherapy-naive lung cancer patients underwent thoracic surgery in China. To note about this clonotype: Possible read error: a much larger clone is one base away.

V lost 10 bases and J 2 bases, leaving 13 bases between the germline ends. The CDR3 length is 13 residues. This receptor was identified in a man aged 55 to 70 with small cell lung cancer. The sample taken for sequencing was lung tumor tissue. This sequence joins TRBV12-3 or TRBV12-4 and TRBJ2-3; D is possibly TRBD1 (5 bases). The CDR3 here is CAISLGHTDTQYF. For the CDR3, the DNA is TGTGCCATCAGCCTTGGACACACAGATACGCAGTATTTT.